Shown below are 31 T cell receptor beta chains from a single sample sequenced in a study of siplizumab effects on memory and regulatory T cells. Clones were sequenced by immunoSEQ multiplex PCR, and TCRdb holds only the in-frame ones, with some missing. Among tens of thousands of clones listed, 95% were seen once. Input material: CD8+ T cells sorted from blood. These receptors came from a human donor in good health.

The chain carries TRBV2 and TRBJ1-2; D not resolved. The V end lost 2 bases, the J end lost 0 bases, and 10 bases lay between the germline ends. This CDR3 has 15 amino acids. Germline V gene sequence: CDR1 SNHLY, CDR2 FYNNEI. The CDR3 nucleotides are TGTGCCAGCAGTGAATCTACAAAAACTAACTATGGCTACACCTTC. Encoded protein: CASSESTKTNYGYTF.

V and J are TRBV5-1 and TRBJ2-1; D might be TRBD2 (7 bases). Germline CDR1 and CDR2: SGHRS and YFSETQ. The CDR3 is 14 amino acids. With 4 bases removed from V and 3 bases from J, the gap between germline ends came to 11 bases. For the CDR3, the DNA is TGCGCCAGCAGCGGGGAGGGGGGCTACAATGAGCAGTTCTTC. Protein product: CASSGEGGYNEQFF. The full variable domain, in which reference TRBV5-1 and TRBJ2-1 provide the parts outside the CDR3, is KAGVTQTPRYLIKTRGQQVTLSCSPISGHRSVSWYQQTPGQGLQFLFEYFSETQRNKGNFPGRFSGRQFSNSRSEMNVSTLELGDSALYLCASSGEGGYNEQFFGPGTRLTVL.

This chain connects TRBV21-1 to TRBJ2-1; the table's D call, TRBD1, was not checked against the DNA. TRBV21-1 is a pseudogene segment. The length of the CDR3 is 16 residues. The CDR3 region is CASSNPRPTGVNEQFF. CDR3 sequence (DNA): TGTGCCAGCAGCAACCCGAGACCGACAGGGGTCAATGAGCAGTTCTTC.

The CDR3 nucleotides are TGCGCCAGCAGGGAGCCCCCCACTGAAGCTTTCTTT. Its translation is CASREPPTEAFF. V usage is TRBV4-1 and J usage is TRBJ1-1; D is ambiguous. The CDR3 extends over 12 amino acids. CDR1 and CDR2 from the germline V gene are MGHRA and YSYEKL. Trimming took 6 bases from V and 4 from J, leaving 9 bases between them.

The chain is built from TRBV7-2 and TRBJ1-5, with a possible D match to TRBD1 (5 bases). This CDR3 spans 15 amino acids. Trimming left V 1 base short and J 4 bases short, with 11 bases between. Germline values: CDR1 SGHTA, CDR2 FQGNSA. The CDR3 DNA reads as TGTGCCAGCAGCTTAGACTCGAGGGGTAATCAGCCCCAGCATTTT. Translation: CASSLDSRGNQPQHF. The variable domain in full, completed from reference TRBV7-2 and TRBJ1-5, reads GAGVSQSPSNKVTEKGKDVELRCDPISGHTALYWYRQSLGQGLEFLIYFQGNSAPDKSGLPSDRFSAERTGGSVSTLTIQRTQQEDSAVYLCASSLDSRGNQPQHFGDGTRLSIL.

The rearrangement links TRBV7-8 to TRBJ2-1, with 7 bases fitting TRBD2. Trimming cost V 5 bases and J 3 bases; bases outside gene matches: 7. This CDR3 is built from 15 residues. Germline CDR1 and CDR2: SGHVS and FQNEAQ. This CDR3 is CASSIQSGNYNEQFF. CDR3 nucleotide sequence: TGTGCCAGCAGCATACAAAGCGGGAACTACAATGAGCAGTTCTTC.

The chain employs TRBV6-5 and TRBJ2-3, with 7 bases lining up with TRBD2. With V trimmed by 0 bases and J by 3 bases, 6 bases remained unmatched. The V gene's germline CDR1 is MNHEY and CDR2 SVGAGI. This CDR3 has 16 residues. CDR3 DNA sequence: TGTGCCAGCAGTTACTCGGCTAGCGGTTATACAGATACGCAGTATTTT. It codes for CASSYSASGYTDTQYF.

The V gene is TRBV7-9, the J gene TRBJ2-1, with 10 bases lining up with TRBD2. The CDR3 sequence is 15 residues long. V was pared by 5 bases and J by 5 bases, with 6 bases of the junction left unmatched. Germline CDR1 reads SEHNR; CDR2 reads FQNEAQ (reference sequence). DNA for the CDR3: TGTGCCAGCAGCACTGTCCTAGCGGGGGACAATGAGCAGTTCTTC. Translated: CASSTVLAGDNEQFF.

This sequence joins TRBV27 and TRBJ1-5; D may be TRBD1 (5 bases). This CDR3 is built from 14 residues. Germline assignment: CDR1 MNHEY and CDR2 SMNVEV (reference sequence). The V end was cut by 4 bases, the J end by 3 bases, with 10 bases between. The CDR3 DNA follows: TGTGCCAGCAGTTCCGGACACCCCAATCAGCCCCAGCATTTT. Its protein product is CASSSGHPNQPQHF.

This chain uses TRBV19 with TRBJ2-6; D may be TRBD2 (5 bases). This CDR3 is built from 16 residues. CDR1 and CDR2 from the germline V gene are LNHDA and SQIVND (reference sequence). V gave up 5 bases and J gave up 1 base, with 12 bases separating them. CDR3 protein: CASSSKGGSGANVLTF. The CDR3 nucleotides are TGTGCCAGTAGTTCAAAAGGCGGGTCTGGGGCCAACGTCCTGACTTTC.

The gene calls are TRBV30 and TRBJ1-3; D is undetermined. Germline CDR1 GTSNPN, CDR2 SVGIG (reference sequence). The CDR3 is 13 amino acids. V lost 1 base to trimming and J lost 7 bases, with 11 bases between them. DNA of the CDR3: TGTGCCTGGAGTGAGAGAGTTTGGAACACCATATATTTT. Residues: CAWSERVWNTIYF.

The chain employs TRBV4-1 and TRBJ2-1; 9 bases line up with TRBD1. The germline V gene encodes CDR1 MGHRA and CDR2 YSYEKL. J was trimmed by 8 bases and V by 4 bases; bases with no gene match: 12. This CDR3 has 16 residues. CDR3 sequence (DNA): TGCGCCAGCAGCCTAATTGGGGGGACAGGGATACATGAGCAGTTCTTC. Translation gives CASSLIGGTGIHEQFF.

This sequence joins TRBV7-8 and TRBJ1-1; D is ambiguous. The ends were cut back, 5 bases at V and 3 bases at J, with 13 bases in the middle. Germline V gene sequence: CDR1 SGHVS, CDR2 FQNEAQ. This CDR3 region has 14 residues. The CDR3 coding sequence is TGTGCCAGCAGCGGCCGGTTTAGGGACACTGAAGCTTTCTTT. Its protein is CASSGRFRDTEAFF.

This chain joins TRBV12-5 and TRBJ2-7; 9 nucleotides agree with TRBD1. The CDR3 consists of 14 residues. Germline assignment: CDR1 LGHNT and CDR2 FRNRAP. J gave up 4 bases and V 5 bases, and 6 bases lay outside the gene matches. CDR3 in amino acids: CASGLSTGGYEQYF. The CDR3 nucleotides read TGTGCTAGTGGTCTCTCGACAGGGGGGTACGAGCAGTACTTC.

The V and J genes are TRBV29-1 and TRBJ2-7; TRBD2 aligns across 9 bases. Germline V gene lookup returns CDR1 SQVTM and CDR2 ANQGSEA. Germline trimming cut 2 bases from V and 4 bases from J; bases unmatched to any gene: 12. The CDR3 extends over 16 amino acids. CDR3 sequence (DNA): TGCAGCGTTGAATCCACGACTTCGCGGGAGGGATACGAGCAGTACTTC. Translation: CSVESTTSREGYEQYF.

The chain combines TRBV20-1 with TRBJ2-7; D remains unclear. The CDR3 runs 11 residues. CDR1 and CDR2 from the germline V gene are DFQATT and SNEGSKA (reference sequence). V was trimmed by 6 bases and J by 3 bases, leaving 9 bases between them. As DNA, the CDR3 is TGCAGTGCCAAAGATCTCTACGAGCAGTACTTC. It codes for CSAKDLYEQYF.

The V gene is TRBV7-9, the J gene TRBJ1-2; TRBD1 agrees at 8 bases. The J segment lost 3 bases and the V segment lost 2 bases, leaving 11 bases of the junction unmatched. The germline V gene encodes CDR1 SEHNR and CDR2 FQNEAQ (reference sequence). The CDR3 has 17 amino acids. The CDR3 is CASSLSPDRGFDYGYTF. The CDR3 DNA reads TGTGCCAGCAGCTTAAGCCCCGACAGGGGATTTGACTATGGCTACACCTTC.

This rearrangement joins TRBV11-2 to TRBJ2-7; weak D call: TRBD2 (5 bases). V lost 5 bases to trimming and J lost 5 bases, with 22 bases between them. CDR3 length: 16 amino acids. CDR1 and CDR2 (germline): SGHAT, FQNNGV. DNA for the CDR3: TGTGCCAGCAGCCATAGGCCGCGGCTCGAGGGCCACGAGCAGTACTTC. This translates into CASSHRPRLEGHEQYF.

The chain combines TRBV19 with TRBJ1-1; D possibly corresponds to TRBD1 (6 bases). The CDR3 totals 14 residues. Germline assignment: CDR1 LNHDA and CDR2 SQIVND (reference sequence). V shed 10 bases and J shed 0 bases, with 15 bases lying between them. CDR3 bases: TGTGCCACCAAAAAGTGGGACATGAACACTGAAGCTTTCTTT. Its protein product is CATKKWDMNTEAFF.

The chain links TRBV5-1 to TRBJ2-5, with D perhaps TRBD2 (6 bases). V shed 1 base and J shed 5 bases, with 18 bases lying between them. The CDR3 consists of 16 residues. The germline CDR1 and CDR2 sequences are SGHRS and YFSETQ. The CDR3 DNA reads as TGCGCCAGCAGCTTGCCGGGAGTCGCAGCCGAGGAGACCCAGTACTTC. Protein product: CASSLPGVAAEETQYF.

The chain links TRBV19 to TRBJ2-3; 10 bases align to TRBD1. This CDR3 is 17 amino acids long. V trimming: 5 bases; J trimming: 6 bases; junction bases outside the gene matches: 14. The germline V gene encodes CDR1 LNHDA and CDR2 SQIVND (reference sequence). The CDR3 region is CASSFPGTGVDWDTQYF. CDR3 DNA: TGTGCCAGTAGTTTTCCTGGGACAGGGGTGGATTGGGATACGCAGTATTTT.

A few counts support this clone. The rearrangement uses TRBV11-2 and TRBJ2-7; 10 bases align to TRBD1. The germline V gene has CDR1 SGHAT and CDR2 FQNNGV. After removal of 5 bases from V and 5 bases from J, the junction contained 6 bases not matched to a gene. This CDR3 has 14 amino acids. CDR3 amino acids: CASSNRDRGDEQYF. The CDR3 nucleotides are TGTGCCAGCAGCAACCGGGACAGGGGCGACGAGCAGTACTTC.

The genes are TRBV15 and TRBJ2-7; tentative D call: TRBD2 (6 bases). Germline lookup yields CDR1 LNHNV and CDR2 YYDKDF (reference sequence). The CDR3 runs 14 residues. Trimming cost V 1 base and J 4 bases, with 11 bases left between them. The CDR3 region has the DNA TGTGCCACCAGCAGAGTCGGGAGTGTGTACGAGCAGTACTTC. Translated: CATSRVGSVYEQYF. Supplemented by reference TRBV15 and TRBJ2-7, the full variable domain reads DAMVIQNPRYQVTQFGKPVTLSCSQTLNHNVMYWYQQKSSQAPKLLFHYYDKDFNNEADTPDNFQSRRPNTSFCFLDIRSPGLGDTAMYLCATSRVGSVYEQYFGPGTRLTVT.

The rearrangement links TRBV7-8 to TRBJ1-4; maybe TRBD1 (5 bases). This CDR3 contains 15 residues. Trimming stripped 5 bases from V and 6 bases from J, with 16 bases between. Looked up from germline, CDR1 is SGHVS and CDR2 is FQNEAQ. Here the CDR3 reads CASSAPGGRDEKLFF. CDR3 nucleotides: TGTGCCAGCAGCGCCCCCGGGGGAAGGGATGAAAAACTGTTTTTT.

This clone appeared a single time. The chain recombines TRBV2 with TRBJ1-1; D remains unclear. Germline CDR1 SNHLY, CDR2 FYNNEI. Trimming removed 3 bases at V and 0 bases at J, with 23 bases between. The CDR3 runs to 19 residues. Written as DNA, the CDR3 is TGTGCCAGCAGTGATGCGGTGTCAGGAACAGACCAAATGAACACTGAAGCTTTCTTT. Residues: CASSDAVSGTDQMNTEAFF.

The rearrangement uses TRBV11-2 and TRBJ2-1; TRBD2 aligns across 10 bases. Germline lookup yields CDR1 SGHAT and CDR2 FQNNGV. This CDR3 region has 17 residues. Trimming cost V 0 bases and J 8 bases; bases outside gene matches: 10. The CDR3 protein is CASSLDPAGGPGHEQFF. For the CDR3, the DNA is TGTGCCAGCAGCTTAGATCCAGCGGGAGGGCCGGGCCATGAGCAGTTCTTC.

This chain uses TRBV9 with TRBJ2-2; perhaps D is TRBD1 or TRBD2 (5 bases each). V gave up 4 bases and J gave up 4 bases, with 14 bases separating them. Germline CDR1 SGDLS, CDR2 YYNGEE. This CDR3 spans 15 amino acids. Here the CDR3 DNA reads TGTGCCAGCAGCCAAGAGGGGATGGGCACCGGGGAGCTGTTTTTT. Translating it yields CASSQEGMGTGELFF.

This clone has a single count. This rearrangement joins TRBV9 to TRBJ2-5; D perhaps matches TRBD1 (6 bases). Looked up from germline, CDR1 is SGDLS and CDR2 is YYNGEE. The V end lost 0 bases, the J end lost 1 base, and 10 bases lay between the germline ends. There are 15 residues in the CDR3. Written as DNA, the CDR3 is TGTGCCAGCAGCGTAGATTGGGGGCCCCAAGAGACCCAGTACTTC. Translating gives CASSVDWGPQETQYF.

V usage is TRBV9 and J usage is TRBJ1-5; 8 bases fit TRBD1. Germline CDR1 reads SGDLS; CDR2 reads YYNGEE. J was trimmed by 7 bases and V by 4 bases; bases with no gene match: 7. This CDR3 contains 14 residues. The CDR3 spells CASSLGTGEQPQHF. The CDR3 region has the DNA TGTGCCAGCAGCCTTGGGACAGGAGAGCAGCCCCAGCATTTT.

V and J are TRBV7-3 and TRBJ2-1; D possibly corresponds to TRBD2 (6 bases). Germline CDR1 SGHTA, CDR2 FQGTGA. The CDR3 covers 14 residues. The V gene lost 5 bases and the J gene lost 7 bases, with 15 bases spanning the gap. The CDR3 nucleotides are TGTGCCAGCAGCCCAGTGGGGGGTTGGAATGAGCAGTTCTTC. Translated, it gives CASSPVGGWNEQFF. Complete variable domain (other parts from reference TRBV7-3 and TRBJ2-1): GAGVSQTPSNKVTEKGKYVELRCDPISGHTALYWYRQSLGQGPEFLIYFQGTGAADDSGLPNDRFFAVRPEGSVSTLKIQRTERGDSAVYLCASSPVGGWNEQFFGPGTRLTVL.

This clone has just one count. This chain joins TRBV19 and TRBJ1-5; the D is unclear. The CDR3 has 13 amino acids. CDR1 is LNHDA, CDR2 SQIVND, per germline (reference sequence). Trimming took off 9 bases at V and 1 base at J, with 10 bases between the two ends. The CDR3 reads CASTWESNQPQHF. CDR3 in DNA: TGTGCCAGCACATGGGAGAGCAATCAGCCCCAGCATTTT.